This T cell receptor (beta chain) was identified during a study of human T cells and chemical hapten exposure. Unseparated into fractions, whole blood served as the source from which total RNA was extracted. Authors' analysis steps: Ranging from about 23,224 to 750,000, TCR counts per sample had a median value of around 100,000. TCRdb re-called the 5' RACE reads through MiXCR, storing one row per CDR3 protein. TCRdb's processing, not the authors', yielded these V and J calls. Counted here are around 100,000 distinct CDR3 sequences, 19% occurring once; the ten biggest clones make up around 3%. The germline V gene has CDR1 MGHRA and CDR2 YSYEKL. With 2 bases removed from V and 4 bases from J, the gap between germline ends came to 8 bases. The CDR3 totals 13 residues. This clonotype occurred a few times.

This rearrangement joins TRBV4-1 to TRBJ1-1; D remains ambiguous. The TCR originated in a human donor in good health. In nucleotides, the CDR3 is TGCGCCAGCAGCCAATGGAGAGGCACTGAAGCTTTCTTT. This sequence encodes CASSQWRGTEAFF.